One sample yielded the 14 T cell receptor beta chains listed below, sequenced in a study of T-cell memory formation after mild COVID-19. TCRdb redid the calling of the 5' RACE reads with MiXCR, one entry per CDR3 protein. The sample includes approximately 44,000 distinct CDR3 sequences, approximately 6.8% seen only once; the top ten take approximately 1.5%. The sequenced material came from PBMCs or a T cell subset sorted from them (not recorded which). These receptors were obtained from a man aged 18 to 29 who had mild COVID-19 (a few samples of this study predate the infection). Cell type and time point are not known.

This clonotype was detected ten times or more. The chain couples TRBV5-1 to TRBJ2-5; D is tentatively TRBD1 or TRBD2 (6 bases each). The ends were cut back, 6 bases at V and 2 bases at J, with 14 bases in the middle. The CDR3 loop spans 14 amino acids. Germline CDR1 reads SGHRS; CDR2 reads YFSETQ. The CDR3 nucleotides read TGCGCCAGCACCTCGACAGGACTACAAGAGACCCAGTACTTC. Translated, it gives CASTSTGLQETQYF. Combining the CDR3 with reference TRBV5-1 and TRBJ2-5 gives the whole variable domain KAGVTQTPRYLIKTRGQQVTLSCSPISGHRSVSWYQQTPGQGLQFLFEYFSETQRNKGNFPGRFSGRQFSNSRSEMNVSTLELGDSALYLCASTSTGLQETQYFGPGTRLLVL.

The chain couples TRBV6-1 to TRBJ1-1; D unresolved. The length of the CDR3 is 12 residues. Germline CDR1 reads MNHNS; CDR2 reads SASEGT. V was shortened by 5 bases and J by 5 bases, with 9 bases between the two germline ends. CDR3 DNA sequence: TGTGCCAGCAGTTTGCAGAGGACTGAAGCTTTCTTT. This encodes CASSLQRTEAFF.

This clonotype was detected only a few times. The junction departs from the called germline gene at one end, perhaps through a read error. This chain links TRBV7-9 with TRBJ2-1; maybe TRBD1 (5 bases). Germline V gene data show CDR1 as SEHNR and CDR2 as FQNEAQ (reference sequence). The CDR3 is made up of 9 amino acids. In nucleotides, the CDR3 is TGTGCCAGCAGCACAGGTTCGCTGTGG. Its translation: CASSTGSLW.

The chain uses TRBV5-1 and TRBJ2-5; 11 bases fit TRBD2. V trimming: 4 bases; J trimming: 9 bases; junction bases outside the gene matches: 14. This CDR3 is 16 amino acids long. CDR1 and CDR2 from the germline V gene are SGHRS and YFSETQ. CDR3 in amino acids: CASSPFGSGGGTAQYF. CDR3 DNA: TGCGCCAGCAGCCCCTTCGGTAGCGGGGGGGGAACGGCCCAGTACTTC.

The chain joins TRBV4-1 to TRBJ1-4; D might be TRBD1 (5 bases). Germline assignment: CDR1 MGHRA and CDR2 YSYEKL. V was clipped by 0 bases and J by 8 bases, with 16 bases between them. The CDR3 has 16 residues. This chain's CDR3 is CASSQDRTGEGEKLFF. CDR3 in DNA: TGCGCCAGCAGCCAAGATCGCACGGGGGAAGGAGAAAAACTGTTTTTT.

Many counts were recorded for this clonotype. The genes are TRBV12-3 or TRBV12-4 and TRBJ1-5; D possibly corresponds to TRBD1 (5 bases). The CDR3 runs to 12 residues. V shed 5 bases and J shed 11 bases, with 13 bases lying between them. CDR3 nucleotide sequence: TGTGCCAGCAGTCCGCAGGGCTACGCCCAGCATTTT. It specifies CASSPQGYAQHF.

There are a few counts of this clonotype. The genes are TRBV7-8 and TRBJ2-7, with D uncertain. This CDR3 is built from 13 residues. V shed 0 bases and J shed 3 bases, with 6 bases lying between them. Germline V lookup: CDR1 SGHVS, CDR2 FQNEAQ. The CDR3 region has the DNA TGTGCCAGCAGCTTAGCGTCGGACTACGAGCAGTACTTC. It encodes CASSLASDYEQYF. The variable domain in full, completed from reference TRBV7-8 and TRBJ2-7, reads GAGVSQSPRYKVAKRGQDVALRCDPISGHVSLFWYQQALGQGPEFLTYFQNEAQLDKSGLPSDRFFAERPEGSVSTLKIQRTQQEDSAVYLCASSLASDYEQYFGPGTRLTVT.

The V and J genes are TRBV28 and TRBJ2-3, with D hard to call. Per the germline V gene, CDR1 is MDHEN and CDR2 is SYDVKM. The CDR3 consists of 13 residues. Trimming shortened V by 5 bases and J by 1 base, and 7 bases separated the two germline ends. CDR3 in DNA: TGTGCCAGCAGTAAGGCAGGCACAGATACGCAGTATTTT. Amino acid sequence: CASSKAGTDTQYF.

This clonotype occurred a few times. The CDR3 spells CASSLRTGDEKLFF. As DNA, the CDR3 is TGTGCCAGCAGTTTACGGACAGGGGATGAAAAACTGTTTTTT. The chain employs TRBV12-3 or TRBV12-4 and TRBJ1-4, with 9 bases that match TRBD1. CDR3 length equals 14 residues. V lost 2 bases to trimming and J lost 6 bases; unmatched junction nucleotides: 1.

This clonotype has at least ten counts. The rearrangement links TRBV12-3 or TRBV12-4 to TRBJ2-5, with unresolved D. The V end lost 6 bases, the J end lost 8 bases, and 13 bases lay between the germline ends. The CDR3 runs to 12 residues. CDR3 in amino acids: CASSAWGDTQYF. As DNA, the CDR3 is TGTGCCAGCAGCGCATGGGGTGACACCCAGTACTTC.

This clonotype was found many times. The chain uses TRBV4-2 and TRBJ2-5; 8 bases are shared with TRBD1. The CDR3 extends over 15 amino acids. Germline V CDR1 and CDR2: LGHNA, YNFKEQ. The V and J ends lost 1 base and 5 bases, in that order; junction bases with no gene match: 6. CDR3 DNA: TGTGCCAGCAGCCAAGCGGGCAGGGGGCAGGAGACCCAGTACTTC. Protein sequence: CASSQAGRGQETQYF.

Comments on this clonotype: The junction and the germline gene differ at one end; a read error may be behind it. V gene TRBV7-9 combines with J gene TRBJ2-7; D gene uncertain. The CDR3 length is 15 residues. Germline V CDR1 and CDR2: SEHNR, FQNEAQ (reference sequence). This CDR3 is CVSSLQPPSSYEQYF. DNA of the CDR3: TGTGTCAGCAGCCTTCAACCACCCAGCTCCTACGAGCAGTACTTC.

This clonotype was seen a few times. This chain connects TRBV12-3 or TRBV12-4 to TRBJ1-3; D might be TRBD1 (5 bases). The V end was cut by 5 bases, the J end by 9 bases, with 17 bases between. The CDR3 contains 14 residues. The CDR3 DNA follows: TGTGCCAGCAGTCCCGGGACCGGGTTTTTCACCATATATTTT. This translates into CASSPGTGFFTIYF.

This clonotype was seen only a few times. This rearrangement joins TRBV5-1 to TRBJ2-5; D tentatively fits TRBD1 or TRBD2 (5 bases each). Germline CDR1 reads SGHRS; CDR2 reads YFSETQ. V lost 0 bases and J 9 bases, leaving 15 bases between the germline ends. This CDR3 contains 14 residues. The CDR3 reads CASSLGDGPGAQYF. The DNA of the CDR3 is TGCGCCAGCAGCTTGGGGGACGGCCCTGGGGCCCAGTACTTC.